The clone carrying this T cell receptor (beta chain) has just one count. These data come from a study of somatic mutations in cytotoxic T cells in rheumatoid arthritis. The assay was immunoSEQ multiplex PCR, and TCRdb's table has in-frame clones only and misses some. This repertoire shows 15,000 to 20,000 clones, roughly 73% found once; its top ten account for around 22%. Isolation of CD4+ and CD8+ cells used positive magnetic bead selection, with purity checked by flow cytometry. The length of the CDR3 is 17 residues. V shed 2 bases, J shed 2 bases, and the junction held 7 bases outside the gene matches. Germline V gene data show CDR1 as SEHNR and CDR2 as FQNEAQ (reference sequence).

The receptor comes from an adult with rheumatoid arthritis. Material: CD8+ T cells sorted from blood. The chain has TRBV7-9 and TRBJ2-1, with 9 bases identical to TRBD1. The CDR3 DNA is TGTGCCAGCAGCTTACCTGGACAGGGGATGACCTACAATGAGCAGTTCTTC. This sequence encodes CASSLPGQGMTYNEQFF.